These 9 T cell receptor beta chains originate from one sample sequenced in a study of blood T cell repertoires in COVID-19. Produced via immunoSEQ multiplex PCR; TCRdb's table is partial and in-frame only. The profile covers fewer than 600,000 clones, with around 87% appearing a single time and 1.8% taken by the ten largest. The specimen was PBMCs or T cells enriched from blood (not recorded which). The receptors shown here come from a woman aged 40 to 50 who had recovered from COVID-19.

The chain combines TRBV11-2 with TRBJ1-2, with TRBD1 matching 7 bases. The CDR3 has 16 amino acids. J was trimmed by 2 bases and V by 6 bases; bases with no gene match: 12. The germline V gene encodes CDR1 SGHAT and CDR2 FQNNGV. The CDR3 loop reads CASSTQPPGQNYGYTF. The CDR3 DNA reads TGTGCCAGCAGTACCCAGCCGCCGGGACAGAACTATGGCTACACCTTC.

The J gene is TRBJ2-7, the V gene TRBV14; 10 nucleotides agree with TRBD2. Germline-derived CDR1 and CDR2 are SGHDN and FVKESK. The junction had 23 bases not matched to a gene; V was cut back by 4 bases and J by 5 bases. This CDR3 has 20 residues. The DNA for the CDR3 is TGTGCCAGCAGCCTGCCGAGGGCTAGCGGGAGAAGCAGTCGTTTCAACGAGCAGTACTTC. The encoded protein is CASSLPRASGRSSRFNEQYF.

The chain recombines TRBV5-4 with TRBJ2-6, with 7 bases that match TRBD2. Per the germline V gene, CDR1 is SGHNT and CDR2 is YYREEE (reference sequence). Unmatched junction bases numbered 10, after V lost 0 bases and J lost 1 base. This CDR3 spans 19 amino acids. CDR3 amino acids: CASSLAGDYRTSGANVLTF. The CDR3 nucleotides read TGTGCCAGCAGCTTGGCCGGGGACTACCGAACTTCTGGGGCCAACGTCCTGACTTTC.

The J gene is TRBJ1-3, the V gene TRBV6-2 or TRBV6-3; D not certain. Trimming stripped 2 bases from V and 0 bases from J, with 14 bases between. CDR1 is MNHEY, CDR2 SVGEGT, per germline. This CDR3 region has 17 residues. The DNA for the CDR3 is TGTGCCAGCAGTTACATGAGGAGTCTATTCTCTGGAAACACCATATATTTT. This sequence encodes CASSYMRSLFSGNTIYF.

In DNA form, the CDR3 reads TGTGCCAGTAGTATAGCGGGGAGGGACTATGGCTACACCTTC. This encodes CASSIAGRDYGYTF. The chain recombines TRBV19 with TRBJ1-2; unclear D gene. CDR3 size: 14 residues. Germline V gives CDR1 LNHDA, CDR2 SQIVND (reference sequence). The ends were cut back, 1 base at V and 3 bases at J, with 9 bases in the middle.

This rearrangement joins TRBV5-1 to TRBJ1-2, with 8 bases aligning to TRBD1. Germline CDR1 SGHRS, CDR2 YFSETQ. The V segment lost 4 bases and the J segment 7 bases; nucleotides outside the gene matches: 6. There are 13 residues in the CDR3. CDR3: CASSPDRGGGYTF. Here the CDR3 DNA reads TGCGCCAGCAGCCCCGACAGGGGTGGTGGCTACACCTTC.

The V and J genes are TRBV7-9 and TRBJ1-2; TRBD1 matches 7 bases. CDR3 length: 15 residues. V lost 6 bases to trimming and J lost 4 bases; unmatched junction nucleotides: 11. Looked up from germline, CDR1 is SEHNR and CDR2 is FQNEAQ (reference sequence). The CDR3 DNA follows: TGTGCCAGCAGTCCCCCGGTCCGGGACAGCTATGGCTACACCTTC. This gives the protein CASSPPVRDSYGYTF.

J is TRBJ2-3 and V is TRBV9; 9 positions agree with TRBD1. Germline V gives CDR1 SGDLS, CDR2 YYNGEE. V shed 4 bases, J shed 2 bases, and the junction held 8 bases outside the gene matches. This CDR3 is 16 amino acids long. Written as DNA, the CDR3 is TGTGCCAGCAGCTTCCGGGACAGGGACCTCACAGATACGCAGTATTTT. Protein sequence: CASSFRDRDLTDTQYF.

The chain links TRBV12-3 or TRBV12-4 to TRBJ2-2; the D gene is possibly TRBD2 (6 bases). Trimming cost V 11 bases and J 3 bases, with 13 bases left between them. The CDR3 has 13 residues. CDR3 in amino acids: CAPQGGDTGELFF. CDR3 nucleotide sequence: TGTGCCCCCCAAGGAGGGGACACCGGGGAGCTGTTTTTT.